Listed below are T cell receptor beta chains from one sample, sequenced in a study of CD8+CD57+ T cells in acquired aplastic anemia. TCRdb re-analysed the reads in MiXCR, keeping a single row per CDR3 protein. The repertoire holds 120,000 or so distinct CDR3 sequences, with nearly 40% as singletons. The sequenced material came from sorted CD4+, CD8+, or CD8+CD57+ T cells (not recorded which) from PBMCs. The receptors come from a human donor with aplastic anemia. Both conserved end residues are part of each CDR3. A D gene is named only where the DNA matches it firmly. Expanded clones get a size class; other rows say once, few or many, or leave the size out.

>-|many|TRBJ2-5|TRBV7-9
CASSLGDTGRETQYF
TGTGCCAGCAGCTTAGGCGACACGGGGAGAGAGACCCAGTACTTC
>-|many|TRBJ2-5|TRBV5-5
CASSLAESRSQETQYF
TGTGCCAGCAGCTTGGCCGAATCGCGTTCCCAAGAGACCCAGTACTTC
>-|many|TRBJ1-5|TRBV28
CASAISTAQHF
TGTGCCAGCGCCATAAGTACGGCCCAGCATTTT
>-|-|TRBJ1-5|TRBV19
CASSWDKGPYSNQPQHF
TGTGCCAGTAGTTGGGACAAAGGGCCTTATAGCAATCAGCCCCAGCATTTT
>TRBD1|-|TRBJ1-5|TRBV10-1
CASSDRDRERQPQHF
TGCGCCAGCAGTGACCGGGACAGGGAAAGACAGCCCCAGCATTTT
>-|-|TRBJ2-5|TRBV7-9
CASSQSSFQETQYF
TGTGCCAGCAGCCAGTCCTCGTTCCAAGAGACCCAGTACTTC
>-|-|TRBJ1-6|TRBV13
CASRRINTGPGRSYNSPLHF
TGTGCCAGCCGCCGGATTAATACAGGGCCGGGTAGGTCCTATAATTCACCCCTCCACTTT
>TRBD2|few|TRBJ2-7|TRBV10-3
CAISEIGGGAYEQYF
TGTGCCATCAGTGAGATAGGCGGGGGGGCCTACGAGCAGTACTTC
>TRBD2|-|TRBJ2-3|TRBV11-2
CASSLSSGGKDTQYF
TGTGCCAGCAGCCTGAGTAGCGGGGGGAAAGATACGCAGTATTTT
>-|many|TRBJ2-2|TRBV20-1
CSARGPTGNTGELFF
TGCAGTGCTAGAGGGCCTACAGGGAACACCGGGGAGCTGTTTTTT
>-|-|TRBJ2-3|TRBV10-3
CAIGTGVTDTQYF
TGTGCCATCGGGACGGGGGTCACAGATACGCAGTATTTT
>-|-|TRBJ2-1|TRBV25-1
CASIGPGMNEQFF
TGTGCCAGCATAGGTCCAGGGATGAATGAGCAGTTCTTC
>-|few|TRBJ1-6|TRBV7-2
CASSLDGNSPLHF
TGTGCCAGCAGCTTAGACGGAAATTCACCCCTCCACTTT
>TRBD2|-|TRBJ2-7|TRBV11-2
CASSLSGTSGLYEQYF
TGTGCCAGCAGCTTATCCGGGACTAGCGGGTTATACGAGCAGTACTTC
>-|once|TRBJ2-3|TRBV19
CASSFQRGGLSTDTQYF
TGTGCCAGCAGTTTTCAGAGGGGGGGCCTAAGCACAGATACGCAGTATTTT
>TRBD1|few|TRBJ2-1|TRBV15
CATSRVARTGVDNEQFF
TGTGCCACCAGCAGAGTTGCGAGGACAGGGGTGGACAATGAGCAGTTCTTC
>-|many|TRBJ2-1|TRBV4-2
CASSQALSSYNEQFF
TGTGCCAGCAGCCAAGCTCTGAGCTCCTACAATGAGCAGTTCTTC
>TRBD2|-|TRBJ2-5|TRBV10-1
CASSDHGEGVQETQYF
TGCGCCAGCAGTGACCACGGGGAGGGAGTCCAAGAGACCCAGTACTTC
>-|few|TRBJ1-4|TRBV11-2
CASSLRTRVGNEKLFF
TGTGCCAGCAGCTTAAGAACGAGGGTTGGAAATGAAAAACTGTTTTTT